Listed below are T cell receptor beta chains from one sample, sequenced in a study of blood T cells in healthy people across ages. TCRdb ran MiXCR on the 5' RACE reads and lists one entry per CDR3 protein. The sample lists hundreds of thousands of distinct CDR3 sequences, about 24% occurring once. Sequencing used blood. The receptors stem from a man between 65 and 85 years old in good health. Both conserved end residues are part of each CDR3. D genes are given only for firm matches.

V: TRBV14; J: TRBJ1-2; D: NA; CDR3: CASSHERGENYGYTF
V: TRBV7-9; J: TRBJ1-1; D: NA; CDR3: CASRWVNTEAFF
V: TRBV11-2; J: TRBJ2-3; D: TRBD1; CDR3: CASSPQDRDIDTQYF
V: TRBV7-9; J: TRBJ2-5; D: TRBD2; CDR3: CASSLARAGGPEVFF
V: TRBV18; J: TRBJ2-3; D: TRBD2; CDR3: CASSPVAGGADTQYF
V: TRBV6-2/TRBV6-3; J: TRBJ2-3; D: TRBD2; CDR3: CASTPVGGDTQYF
V: TRBV19; J: TRBJ2-3; D: TRBD2; CDR3: CASSLRTSGGAVDTQYF
V: TRBV4-2; J: TRBJ2-3; D: TRBD2; CDR3: CASSQEGAGTSFPDTQYF
V: TRBV20-1; J: TRBJ1-5; D: NA; CDR3: CSASSGPRGNQPQHF
V: TRBV29-1; J: TRBJ2-5; D: TRBD2; CDR3: CSTSEAQGTQYF
V: TRBV20-1; J: TRBJ2-7; D: NA; CDR3: CSASSGTSSYEQYF
V: TRBV14; J: NA; D: NA; CDR3: CASSQETRNEQFF
V: TRBV6-2/TRBV6-3; J: TRBJ2-4; D: TRBD2; CDR3: CASSFMGLAVIAKNIQYF
V: TRBV12-5; J: NA; D: NA; CDR3: CASGSRGPIQETQYF
V: TRBV12-3/TRBV12-4; J: TRBJ2-3; D: TRBD2; CDR3: CASAGGWGTDTQYF
V: TRBV2; J: TRBJ2-7; D: NA; CDR3: CASSWIRGAPHEQYF
V: TRBV12-3/TRBV12-4; J: TRBJ1-6; D: NA; CDR3: CASTNTPGSPLHF
V: TRBV5-6; J: TRBJ2-1; D: NA; CDR3: CASSFPGVGYNEQFF
V: TRBV2; J: TRBJ1-5; D: NA; CDR3: CASSEQYANQPQHF
V: TRBV12-3/TRBV12-4; J: TRBJ2-4; D: NA; CDR3: CASTLSGGIAKNIQYF
V: TRBV14; J: TRBJ2-1; D: TRBD1; CDR3: CASSQGQWYNEQFF
V: TRBV4-2; J: TRBJ2-1; D: TRBD2; CDR3: CASSPTGTRTFHEQFF
V: TRBV12-3/TRBV12-4; J: TRBJ1-1; D: NA; CDR3: CASSLRGLARSGAFF
V: TRBV7-2; J: TRBJ2-1; D: NA; CDR3: CASIMGVNEQFF
V: TRBV20-1; J: TRBJ1-6; D: NA; CDR3: CSARDSPNSPLHF
V: TRBV7-8; J: TRBJ2-3; D: NA; CDR3: CASSTLVAQRGDTQYF
V: TRBV29-1; J: TRBJ2-1; D: TRBD2; CDR3: CSVDTGTSAYEQFF
V: TRBV5-4; J: TRBJ2-5; D: NA; CDR3: CASSLEREDTQYF
V: TRBV18; J: TRBJ2-2; D: NA; CDR3: CASSQQGAGELFF
V: TRBV6-5; J: TRBJ1-3; D: NA; CDR3: CASREGAARGNTIYF
V: TRBV7-2; J: NA; D: NA; CDR3: CASSLDVVPPAQYF
V: TRBV6-6; J: TRBJ2-7; D: NA; CDR3: CASSYHLKTYEQYF
V: TRBV11-3; J: TRBJ2-1; D: NA; CDR3: CASSLGRVFINEQFF
V: TRBV3-1; J: TRBJ2-3; D: TRBD2; CDR3: CASSQGLASDTQYF
V: TRBV19; J: TRBJ2-5; D: NA; CDR3: CASRDSSGTQYF
V: TRBV5-6; J: TRBJ2-1; D: NA; CDR3: CASSSVAYLYNEQFF
V: TRBV6-6; J: TRBJ2-1; D: TRBD1; CDR3: CASSPGTGPYNEQFF
V: TRBV5-5; J: TRBJ2-1; D: NA; CDR3: CASSAKPDLSTSSYNEQFF
V: TRBV12-3/TRBV12-4; J: TRBJ1-1; D: NA; CDR3: CASSWEGEGTEAFF
V: TRBV7-3; J: TRBJ2-3; D: NA; CDR3: CASSLNRGADTQYF
V: TRBV7-3; J: TRBJ2-3; D: TRBD2; CDR3: CASSLRPSGGMTTDTQYF
V: TRBV10-3; J: TRBJ2-3; D: NA; CDR3: CAISERASTDTQYF
V: TRBV27; J: TRBJ2-1; D: TRBD2; CDR3: CASSGTSGPNYKQFF
V: TRBV7-8; J: TRBJ2-2; D: NA; CDR3: CASSLGLDAGELFF
V: TRBV20-1; J: TRBJ2-3; D: TRBD2; CDR3: CSARSILAGGGADTQYF
V: TRBV7-2; J: TRBJ1-2; D: TRBD1; CDR3: CASSIASGQGGYTF
V: TRBV29-1; J: TRBJ1-2; D: TRBD1; CDR3: CSVGTGLLYGYTF
V: TRBV5-1; J: TRBJ1-2; D: TRBD1; CDR3: CASSLGTGGHGYTF
V: TRBV5-3; J: NA; D: NA; CDR3: CARSGDRYNEQFF
V: TRBV7-3; J: TRBJ2-1; D: TRBD1; CDR3: CASSLSAGGWDEQFF